The 9 T cell receptor beta chains presented below share a single source sample, sequenced in a study of blood T cell repertoires in COVID-19. The method was immunoSEQ multiplex PCR; TCRdb's version includes in-frame clones alone and lacks a portion of them. The sample carries 90,000 to 100,000 clones, about nine tenths recorded once. Input material: peripheral blood. The receptors here all came from a man aged 50 to 60 with acute or convalescent COVID-19.

The table lists this clone with a count of one. The chain employs TRBV12-3 or TRBV12-4 and TRBJ1-5; the D is unclear. Trimming took off 6 bases at V and 0 bases at J, with 6 bases between the two ends. The CDR3 runs to 13 residues. Here the CDR3 DNA reads TGTGCCAGCAGATTACATAGCAATCAGCCCCAGCATTTT. Amino acid sequence: CASRLHSNQPQHF.

This clone was seen more than once but under ten times. This chain links TRBV19 with TRBJ1-2; possibly TRBD1 for D (5 bases). Germline V gene sequence: CDR1 LNHDA, CDR2 SQIVND (reference sequence). V was trimmed by 7 bases and J by 4 bases, leaving 13 bases between them. This CDR3 region has 13 residues. In DNA, the CDR3 is TGTGCCAGTATGGGGCAGGCTGGCTATGGCTACACCTTC. As protein: CASMGQAGYGYTF.

V usage is TRBV5-1 and J usage is TRBJ2-7, with TRBD1 matching over 10 bases. The CDR3 is 14 residues long. The junction had 1 base not matched to a gene; V was cut back by 2 bases and J by 2 bases. CDR1 SGHRS and CDR2 YFSETQ come from the germline V gene. For the CDR3, the DNA is TGCGCCAGCAGCTTCGGGACAGGGGCCTACGAGCAGTACTTC. This gives the protein CASSFGTGAYEQYF.

The CDR3, as DNA: TGTGCCAGTAGTATCGGAGCCACTGAGCAGTTCTTC. It yields the protein CASSIGATEQFF. This chain links TRBV19 with TRBJ2-1, with D unclear. This CDR3 contains 12 residues. Trimming took off 3 bases at V and 9 bases at J, with 9 bases between the two ends. In germline, CDR1 is LNHDA, CDR2 SQIVND (reference sequence). Full variable domain (missing parts from reference TRBV19 and TRBJ2-1): DGGITQSPKYLFRKEGQNVTLSCEQNLNHDAMYWYRQDPGQGLRLIYYSQIVNDFQKGDIAEGYSVSREKKESFPLTVTSAQKNPTAFYLCASSIGATEQFFGPGTRLTVL.

The chain employs TRBV11-2 and TRBJ1-1; tentative D call: TRBD1 (5 bases). The CDR3 is 14 residues long. Trimming took off 5 bases at V and 3 bases at J, with 13 bases between the two ends. Germline V gene lookup returns CDR1 SGHAT and CDR2 FQNNGV. The CDR3 is CASSPPGIDTEAFF. CDR3 DNA: TGTGCCAGCAGCCCCCCAGGGATCGACACTGAAGCTTTCTTT.

The chain has TRBV9 and TRBJ1-3; 8 nucleotides align to TRBD1. In germline, CDR1 is SGDLS, CDR2 YYNGEE. The CDR3 is 16 residues long. Trimming took 4 bases from V and 0 from J; bases not matched to a gene: 6. CDR3 sequence: CASSPQGQGSGNTIYF. CDR3 sequence (DNA): TGTGCCAGCAGCCCGCAAGGACAGGGCTCTGGAAACACCATATATTTT.

The chain has TRBV6-5 and TRBJ2-1; D possibly corresponds to TRBD2 (6 bases). The CDR3 is made up of 15 amino acids. Deletions cut 2 bases from V and 6 bases from J, with 14 bases between. CDR1 MNHEY and CDR2 SVGAGI come from the germline V gene. The CDR3 sequence is CASSYGRGMGNEQFF. DNA of the CDR3: TGTGCCAGCAGTTACGGGCGGGGTATGGGCAATGAGCAGTTCTTC.

CDR3: CASSPRDRRKYEQYF. Here the CDR3 DNA reads TGTGCCAGTAGTCCCCGGGACAGGCGAAAATACGAGCAGTACTTC. The gene calls are TRBV19 and TRBJ2-7; 8 nucleotides line up with TRBD1. The CDR3 length is 15 residues. Germline V CDR1 and CDR2: LNHDA, SQIVND (reference sequence). V shed 5 bases and J 4 bases; nucleotides not matched to a gene: 10.

The V call is TRBV29-1, the J call TRBJ1-1; TRBD1 matches at 8 bases. This CDR3 comprises 14 residues. Trimming took 7 bases from V and 4 from J; bases not matched to a gene: 11. Germline CDR1 and CDR2: SQVTM and ANQGSEA. CDR3 coding DNA: TGCAGCGCCCCAAGGGGTACAGGGGGCACTGAAGCTTTCTTT. Its translation is CSAPRGTGGTEAFF.